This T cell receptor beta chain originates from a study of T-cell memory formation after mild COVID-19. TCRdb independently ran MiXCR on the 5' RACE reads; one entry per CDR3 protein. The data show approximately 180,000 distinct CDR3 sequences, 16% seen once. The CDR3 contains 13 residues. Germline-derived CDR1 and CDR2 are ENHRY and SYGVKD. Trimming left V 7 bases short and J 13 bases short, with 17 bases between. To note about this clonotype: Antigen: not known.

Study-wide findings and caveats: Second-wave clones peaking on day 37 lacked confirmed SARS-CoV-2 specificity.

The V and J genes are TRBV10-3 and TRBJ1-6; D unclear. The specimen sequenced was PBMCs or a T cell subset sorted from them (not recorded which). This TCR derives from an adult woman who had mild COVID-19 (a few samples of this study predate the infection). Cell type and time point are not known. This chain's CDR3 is CAINTGRAQPLHF. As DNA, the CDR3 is TGTGCCATCAACACTGGAAGGGCACAGCCCCTCCACTTT.